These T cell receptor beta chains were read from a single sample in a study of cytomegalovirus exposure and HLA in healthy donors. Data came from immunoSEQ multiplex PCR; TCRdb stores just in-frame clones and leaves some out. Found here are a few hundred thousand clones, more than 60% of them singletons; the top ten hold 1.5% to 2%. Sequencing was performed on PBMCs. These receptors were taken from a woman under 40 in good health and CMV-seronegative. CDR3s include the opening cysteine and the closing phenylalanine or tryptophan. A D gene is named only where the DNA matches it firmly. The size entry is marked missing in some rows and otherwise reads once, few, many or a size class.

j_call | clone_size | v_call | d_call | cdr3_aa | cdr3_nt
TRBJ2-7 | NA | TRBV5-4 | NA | CASSEWGLYEGQYF | TGTGCCAGCAGTGAGTGGGGACTCTACGAAGGGCAGTACTTC
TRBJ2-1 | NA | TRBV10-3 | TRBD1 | CAIMRDRGVKGEQFF | TGTGCCATCATGCGGGACAGGGGCGTTAAGGGTGAGCAGTTCTTC
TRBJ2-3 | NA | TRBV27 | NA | CASSLLGTTSTDTQYF | TGTGCCAGCAGTTTACTCGGGACAACTAGCACAGATACGCAGTATTTT
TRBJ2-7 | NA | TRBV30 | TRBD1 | CAWNRGPYEQYF | TGTGCCTGGAACAGGGGGCCCTACGAGCAGTACTTC
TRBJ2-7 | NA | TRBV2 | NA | CASSDPGNSYEQYF | TGTGCCAGCAGTGATCCAGGAAACTCCTACGAGCAGTACTTC
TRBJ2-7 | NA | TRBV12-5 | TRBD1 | CASGPGQGRYEQYF | TGTGCTAGTGGCCCGGGACAGGGGAGGTACGAGCAGTACTTC
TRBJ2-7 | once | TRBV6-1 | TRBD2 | CASRPGTSLGEQYF | TGTGCCAGCAGACCAGGGACTAGCCTGGGCGAGCAGTACTTC
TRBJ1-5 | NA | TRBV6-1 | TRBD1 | CASTLRGRNQPQHF | TGTGCCAGCACTCTCAGGGGGCGGAATCAGCCCCAGCATTTT
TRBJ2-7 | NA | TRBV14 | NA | CASSPQGTKNEQYF | TGTGCCAGCAGCCCACAGGGAACAAAGAACGAGCAGTACTTC
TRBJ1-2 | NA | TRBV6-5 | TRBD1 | CASSYRTGVIIAGYTF | TGTGCCAGCAGTTATAGGACAGGGGTGATCATAGCTGGCTACACCTTC
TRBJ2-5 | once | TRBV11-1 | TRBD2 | CASTARAGEETQYF | TGTGCCAGCACGGCCCGGGCGGGAGAGGAGACCCAGTACTTC
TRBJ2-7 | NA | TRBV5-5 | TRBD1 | CASSLGQGANEQYF | TGTGCCAGCAGCTTGGGGCAGGGGGCAAACGAGCAGTACTTC
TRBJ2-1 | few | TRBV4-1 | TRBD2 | CASSPTSGGAYEQFF | TGCGCCAGCAGCCCTACTAGCGGGGGGGCGTATGAGCAGTTCTTC
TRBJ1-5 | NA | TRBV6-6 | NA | CASSYGQSNQPQHF | TGTGCCAGCAGTTACGGACAGAGCAATCAGCCCCAGCATTTT
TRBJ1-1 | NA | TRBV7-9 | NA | CASSGGSDTEAFF | TGTGCCAGCAGCGGGGGCTCGGACACTGAAGCTTTCTTT
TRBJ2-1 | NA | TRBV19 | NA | CATYRGAGPNEQFF | TGTGCCACCTACCGGGGGGCAGGGCCTAATGAGCAGTTCTTC
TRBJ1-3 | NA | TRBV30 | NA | CAWSSGSSGNTIYF | TGTGCCTGGAGTAGCGGGTCCTCTGGAAACACCATATATTTT
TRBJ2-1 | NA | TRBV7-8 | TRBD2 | CASSQPGLAGGPSRNEQFF | TGTGCCAGCAGCCAACCAGGACTAGCGGGAGGGCCTTCGAGAAATGAGCAGTTCTTC
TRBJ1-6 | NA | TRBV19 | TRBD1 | CASSTRTGGYNSPLHF | TGTGCCAGTAGTACGAGGACAGGGGGTTATAATTCACCCCTCCACTTT
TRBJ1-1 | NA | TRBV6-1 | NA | CASSEKREPEAFF | TGTGCCAGCAGTGAAAAACGCGAACCTGAAGCTTTCTTT
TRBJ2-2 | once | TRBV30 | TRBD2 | CAWTGLADGELFF | TGTGCCTGGACGGGACTAGCGGACGGGGAGCTGTTTTTT
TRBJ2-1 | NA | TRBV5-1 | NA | CASSFSTAGSYNEQFF | TGCGCCAGCAGCTTTTCGACAGCTGGTTCCTACAATGAGCAGTTCTTC
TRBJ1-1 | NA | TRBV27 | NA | CASSLSHGGTEAFF | TGTGCCAGCAGTTTATCCCACGGAGGCACTGAAGCTTTCTTT
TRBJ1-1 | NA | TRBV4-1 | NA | CASSQGQGQGTEAFF | TGCGCCAGCAGCCAAGGGCAGGGGCAGGGCACTGAAGCTTTCTTT
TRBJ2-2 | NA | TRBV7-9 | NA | CASSFEGAGELFF | TGTGCCAGCAGCTTCGAAGGGGCCGGGGAGCTGTTTTTT
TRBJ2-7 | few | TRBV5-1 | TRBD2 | CASSSPSGSYEQYF | TGCGCCAGCAGTTCGCCTAGCGGCTCCTACGAGCAGTACTTC
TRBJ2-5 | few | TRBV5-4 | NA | CASSWGRIQETQYF | TGTGCCAGCAGCTGGGGCAGGATCCAAGAGACCCAGTACTTC
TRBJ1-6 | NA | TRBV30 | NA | CAWASGGSYNSPLHF | TGTGCCTGGGCATCGGGGGGATCGTATAATTCACCCCTCCACTTT
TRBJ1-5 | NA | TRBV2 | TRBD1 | CASHFGQGFQPQHF | TGTGCCAGCCATTTTGGACAGGGATTTCAGCCCCAGCATTTT
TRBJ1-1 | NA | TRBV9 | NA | CASSVGRGSAEAFF | TGTGCCAGCAGCGTAGGGAGGGGAAGCGCTGAAGCTTTCTTT
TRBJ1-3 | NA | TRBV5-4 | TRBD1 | CASSLTRQGGRGNTIYF | TGTGCCAGCAGCTTGACCAGACAGGGTGGTAGGGGAAACACCATATATTTT
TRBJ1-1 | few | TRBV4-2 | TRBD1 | CASSLRQGDTEAFF | TGTGCCAGCAGCCTACGACAGGGGGACACTGAAGCTTTCTTT
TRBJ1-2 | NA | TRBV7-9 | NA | CASSLVAGPNYGYTF | TGTGCCAGCAGCTTAGTGGCGGGGCCCAACTATGGCTACACCTTC
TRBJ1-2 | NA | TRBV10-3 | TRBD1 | CAISWGQGYGYTF | TGTGCCATCAGTTGGGGACAGGGCTATGGCTACACCTTC
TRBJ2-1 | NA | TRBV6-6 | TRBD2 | CASTSGGPEQFF | TGTGCCAGCACCTCGGGGGGGCCTGAGCAGTTCTTC
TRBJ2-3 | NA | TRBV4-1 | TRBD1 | CASTLWKHRGQLRTDTQYF | TGCGCCAGCACCCTTTGGAAGCACAGGGGGCAATTGCGGACAGATACGCAGTATTTT
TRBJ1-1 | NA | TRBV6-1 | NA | CASSENPRGKGRLNTEAFF | TGTGCCAGCAGTGAAAACCCCCGGGGGAAGGGAAGGTTGAACACTGAAGCTTTCTTT
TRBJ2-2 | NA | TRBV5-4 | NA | CASSSLQGSANTGELFF | TGTGCCAGCAGCTCCCTCCAGGGTAGTGCGAACACCGGGGAGCTGTTTTTT
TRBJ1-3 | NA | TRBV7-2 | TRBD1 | CASSSTTGAGNTIYF | TGTGCCAGCAGCTCCACGACAGGGGCTGGAAACACCATATATTTT
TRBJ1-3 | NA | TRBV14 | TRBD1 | CASSPGQGGNTIYF | TGTGCCAGCAGCCCGGGACAGGGAGGAAACACCATATATTTT
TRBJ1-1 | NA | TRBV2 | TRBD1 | CASSPQGGTEAFF | TGTGCCAGCAGCCCGCAGGGGGGTACTGAAGCTTTCTTT
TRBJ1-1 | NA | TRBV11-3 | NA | CASSLGFSEAFF | TGTGCCAGCAGCTTAGGGTTCAGTGAAGCTTTCTTT
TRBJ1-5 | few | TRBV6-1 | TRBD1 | CASSWDREQPQHF | TGTGCCAGCAGTTGGGACAGGGAACAGCCCCAGCATTTT
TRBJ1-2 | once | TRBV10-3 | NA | CAISESGGESPHGYTF | TGTGCCATCAGTGAGTCGGGGGGAGAATCCCCCCATGGCTACACCTTC
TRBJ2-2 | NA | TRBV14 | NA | CASSQGRSVGAGELFF | TGTGCCAGCAGCCAAGGAAGAAGCGTCGGGGCCGGGGAGCTGTTTTTT
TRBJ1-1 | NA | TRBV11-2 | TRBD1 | CASSFRQGAENTEAFF | TGTGCCAGCAGCTTCCGACAGGGGGCGGAGAACACTGAAGCTTTCTTT
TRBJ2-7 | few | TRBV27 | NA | CASRLVLQAQYEQYF | TGTGCCAGCAGGTTGGTTCTTCAGGCTCAGTACGAGCAGTACTTC
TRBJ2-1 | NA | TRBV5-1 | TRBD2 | CASSQTSGSIYEQFF | TGCGCCAGCAGCCAGACTAGCGGGAGTATATATGAGCAGTTCTTC
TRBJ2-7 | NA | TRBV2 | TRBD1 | CASSWTGGPYEQYF | TGTGCCAGCAGTTGGACAGGGGGCCCCTACGAGCAGTACTTC
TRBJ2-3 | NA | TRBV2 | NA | CASRVGGGTDTQYF | TGTGCCAGCAGGGTTGGCGGCGGCACAGATACGCAGTATTTT